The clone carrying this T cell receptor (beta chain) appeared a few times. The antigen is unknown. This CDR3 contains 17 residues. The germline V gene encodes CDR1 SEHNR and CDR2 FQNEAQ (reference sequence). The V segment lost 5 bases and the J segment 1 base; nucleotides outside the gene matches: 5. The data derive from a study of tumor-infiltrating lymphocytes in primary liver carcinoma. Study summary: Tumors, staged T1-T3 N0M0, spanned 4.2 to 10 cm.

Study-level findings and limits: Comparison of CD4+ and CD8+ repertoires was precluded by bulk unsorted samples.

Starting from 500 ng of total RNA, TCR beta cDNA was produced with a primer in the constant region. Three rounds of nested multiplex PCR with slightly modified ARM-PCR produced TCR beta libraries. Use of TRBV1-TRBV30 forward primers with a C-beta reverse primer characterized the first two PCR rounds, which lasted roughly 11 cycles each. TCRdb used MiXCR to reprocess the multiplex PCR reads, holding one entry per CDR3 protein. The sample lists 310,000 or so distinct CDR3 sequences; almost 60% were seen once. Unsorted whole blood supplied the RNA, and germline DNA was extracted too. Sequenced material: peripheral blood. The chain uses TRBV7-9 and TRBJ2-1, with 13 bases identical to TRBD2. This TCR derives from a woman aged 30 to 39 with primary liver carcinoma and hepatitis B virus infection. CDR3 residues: CASSTLTSGGSYNEQFF. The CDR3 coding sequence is TGTGCCAGCAGCACCTTGACTAGCGGGGGGTCCTACAATGAGCAGTTCTTC.